This T cell receptor beta chain was profiled in a study of T cell changes during pregnancy in multiple sclerosis. Sequencing used immunoSEQ multiplex PCR; TCRdb keeps in-frame clones, though not all of them. The sample shows over 45,000 clones, 85% to 95% of them seen only once. The CDR3 loop spans 14 amino acids. Germline V gene lookup returns CDR1 SNHLY and CDR2 FYNNEI. V was shortened by 5 bases and J by 1 base, with 11 bases between the two germline ends. This rearrangement joins TRBV2 to TRBJ1-1; D uncertain. The receptor's source is a female donor in good health, enrolled as a control in a pregnancy study. The sample was CD4+ T cells from peripheral blood mononuclear cells, taken in the second trimester of pregnancy. CDR3: CASSNSRGNTEAFF. The CDR3 DNA is TGTGCCAGCAGTAATTCCCGAGGGAACACTGAAGCTTTCTTT.